A selection of T cell receptor beta chains follows, all from one sample in a study of blood T cell repertoires in COVID-19. The protocol was immunoSEQ multiplex PCR, while the TCRdb copy is restricted to in-frame clones and leaves out a portion. The sample lists about 79,000 clones; roughly 90% were seen once. What was sequenced was peripheral blood. These receptor sequences come from a man between 45 and 60 years old with active COVID-19. CDR3s include the opening cysteine and the closing phenylalanine or tryptophan.

v_gene: TRBV15
j_gene: TRBJ2-7
CDR3aa: CATSRDPGAYEQYF

v_gene: TRBV5-5
j_gene: TRBJ2-1
CDR3aa: CASSQTGTEQFF

v_gene: TRBV29-1
j_gene: TRBJ2-6
CDR3aa: CSVAGSGANVLTF

v_gene: TRBV6-6
j_gene: TRBJ2-3
CDR3aa: CASSPLAGKTDTQYF

v_gene: TRBV20-1
j_gene: TRBJ2-3
CDR3aa: CSASSTDTQYF

v_gene: TRBV20-1
j_gene: TRBJ1-1
CDR3aa: CSASLLSGGTEAFF

v_gene: TRBV5-1
j_gene: TRBJ2-5
CDR3aa: CASSVGAGSGQETQYF

v_gene: TRBV28
j_gene: TRBJ1-1
CDR3aa: CASSFGGVAFF

v_gene: TRBV6-6
j_gene: TRBJ2-1
CDR3aa: CASSYSTQHNEQFF

v_gene: TRBV24-1
j_gene: TRBJ1-5
CDR3aa: CATSDQGAYQPQHF

v_gene: TRBV11-2
j_gene: TRBJ1-4
CDR3aa: CASRGAVNEKLFF

v_gene: TRBV14
j_gene: TRBJ2-5
CDR3aa: CASSPTQEETQYF

v_gene: TRBV28
j_gene: TRBJ2-5
CDR3aa: CASSPGLAGVETQYF

v_gene: TRBV28
j_gene: TRBJ1-3
CDR3aa: CASGRQGVWGNTIYF

v_gene: TRBV4-2
j_gene: TRBJ1-5
CDR3aa: CASSQEGTGRNQPQHF

v_gene: TRBV5-1
j_gene: TRBJ1-4
CDR3aa: CAIPGNKLFF

v_gene: TRBV5-6
j_gene: TRBJ1-2
CDR3aa: CASRTIQGGASYGYTF

v_gene: TRBV6-5
j_gene: TRBJ1-1
CDR3aa: CASSPLLRGTEAFF

v_gene: TRBV7-2
j_gene: TRBJ2-2
CDR3aa: CASSPPAGPGELFF

v_gene: TRBV6-4
j_gene: TRBJ1-1
CDR3aa: CASSGVRRGRTEAFF

v_gene: TRBV19
j_gene: TRBJ2-2
CDR3aa: CASSIRRQTGELFF

v_gene: TRBV18
j_gene: TRBJ1-4
CDR3aa: CASSPGGLGEKLFF

v_gene: TRBV27
j_gene: TRBJ1-4
CDR3aa: CATSGQPNEKLFF

v_gene: TRBV3-1/TRBV3-2
j_gene: TRBJ1-2
CDR3aa: CASSQRDRGRSGYTF